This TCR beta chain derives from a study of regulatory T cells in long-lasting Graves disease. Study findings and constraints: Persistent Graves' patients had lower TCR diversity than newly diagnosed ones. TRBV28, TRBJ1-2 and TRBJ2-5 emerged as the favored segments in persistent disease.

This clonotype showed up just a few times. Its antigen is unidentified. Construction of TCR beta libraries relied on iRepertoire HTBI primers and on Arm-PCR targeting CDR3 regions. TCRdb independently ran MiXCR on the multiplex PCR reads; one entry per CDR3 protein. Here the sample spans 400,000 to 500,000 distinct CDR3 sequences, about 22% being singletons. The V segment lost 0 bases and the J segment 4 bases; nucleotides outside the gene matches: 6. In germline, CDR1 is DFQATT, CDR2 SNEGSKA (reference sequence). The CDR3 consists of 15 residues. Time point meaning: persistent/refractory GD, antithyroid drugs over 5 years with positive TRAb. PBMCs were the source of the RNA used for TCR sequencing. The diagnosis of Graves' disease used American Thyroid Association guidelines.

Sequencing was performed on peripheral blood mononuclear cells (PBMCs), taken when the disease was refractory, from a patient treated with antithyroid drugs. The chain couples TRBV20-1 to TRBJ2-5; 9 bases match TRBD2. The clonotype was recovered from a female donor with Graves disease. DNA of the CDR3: TGCAGTGCTAGAGATCGGGCGGGAGGGTTAGAGACCCAGTACTTC. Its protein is CSARDRAGGLETQYF.